The 5 T cell receptor beta chains in this list originate from one sample, sequenced in a study of cytomegalovirus exposure and HLA in healthy donors. Clones were read by immunoSEQ multiplex PCR, and TCRdb kept only the in-frame ones, dropping some. The sample holds under 200,000 clones; under 95% are singletons and the top ten take around 2.7%. Sequencing input: PBMCs. All receptors come from a woman between 18 and 29 years old in good health and CMV-seropositive.

V and J are TRBV19 and TRBJ1-5, with TRBD1 matching 10 bases. The J segment lost 6 bases and the V segment lost 3 bases, leaving 5 bases of the junction unmatched. Germline CDR1 reads LNHDA; CDR2 reads SQIVND (reference sequence). The CDR3 consists of 15 residues. This chain's CDR3 is CASSMTGGSGQPQHF. The CDR3 nucleotides are TGTGCCAGTAGTATGACAGGGGGCTCGGGTCAGCCCCAGCATTTT.

This chain joins TRBV7-9 and TRBJ1-3; 12 nucleotides line up with TRBD1. J gave up 1 base and V 4 bases, and 5 bases lay outside the gene matches. The CDR3 sequence is 17 residues long. From germline, CDR1 is SEHNR and CDR2 FQNEAQ (reference sequence). CDR3 nucleotides: TGTGCCAGCAGCTCCTGGGGACAGGGGGCGTCTGGAAACACCATATATTTT. This encodes CASSSWGQGASGNTIYF.

This sequence joins TRBV28 and TRBJ2-7; 7 nucleotides line up with TRBD2. Losses at the gene ends were 6 bases for V and 6 bases for J; bases not matched to a gene: 5. The CDR3 covers 12 residues. Germline V gene data show CDR1 as MDHEN and CDR2 as SYDVKM. The CDR3 here is CASRTSSGEQYF. The CDR3, as DNA: TGTGCCAGCAGGACTAGCTCGGGCGAGCAGTACTTC.

V is TRBV10-3 and J is TRBJ1-1; D is uncertain. Germline lookup yields CDR1 ENHRY and CDR2 SYGVKD. V was pared by 4 bases and J by 1 base, with 4 bases between. The CDR3 has 12 residues. In nucleotides, the CDR3 is TGTGCCATCAGTGGAGGGAACACTGAAGCTTTCTTT. This codes for CAISGGNTEAFF.

The chain combines TRBV19 with TRBJ1-3, with 7 bases fitting TRBD1. Germline CDR1 LNHDA, CDR2 SQIVND (reference sequence). The CDR3 runs 17 residues. V was clipped by 1 base and J by 0 bases; unmatched bases: 6. The CDR3 nucleotides are TGTGCCAGTAGTATAGGATCAGGGGGATACTCTGGAAACACCATATATTTT. Encoded protein: CASSIGSGGYSGNTIYF.